This TCR beta chain was sequenced in a study of tumor-infiltrating lymphocytes in oesophageal squamous cell carcinoma. The CDR3 runs 15 residues. Trimming took 5 bases from V and 3 from J; bases not matched to a gene: 6. Via MiXCR, TCRdb re-called the PCR reads, giving one row per CDR3 protein. The profile covers 15,000 to 20,000 distinct CDR3 sequences, with 44% appearing a single time and under 50% taken by the ten largest. The source of this sequence is a female donor with esophageal squamous cell carcinoma. The rearrangement uses TRBV12-3 or TRBV12-4 and TRBJ2-7; 11 bases are a match to TRBD1. The specimen sequenced was blood. In nucleotides, the CDR3 is TGTGCCAGCAGTACTTCCGGGACAGGGGGCTACGAGCAGTACTTC. Translating it yields CASSTSGTGGYEQYF.